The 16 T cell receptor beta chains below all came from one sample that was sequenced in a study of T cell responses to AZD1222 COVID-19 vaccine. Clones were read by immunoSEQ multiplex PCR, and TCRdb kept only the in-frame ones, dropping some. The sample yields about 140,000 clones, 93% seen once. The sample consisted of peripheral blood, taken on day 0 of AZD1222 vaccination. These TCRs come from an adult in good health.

The CDR3 reads CASSIKGVPGTNYGYTF. The CDR3, as DNA: TGTGCCAGCAGCATCAAGGGGGTACCCGGCACTAACTATGGCTACACCTTC. The chain recombines TRBV7-8 with TRBJ1-2; possibly TRBD1 for D (6 bases). The germline V and J ends were trimmed by 5 bases and 0 bases, with 19 bases remaining between them. CDR1 and CDR2 (germline): SGHVS, FQNEAQ. The CDR3 runs to 17 residues.

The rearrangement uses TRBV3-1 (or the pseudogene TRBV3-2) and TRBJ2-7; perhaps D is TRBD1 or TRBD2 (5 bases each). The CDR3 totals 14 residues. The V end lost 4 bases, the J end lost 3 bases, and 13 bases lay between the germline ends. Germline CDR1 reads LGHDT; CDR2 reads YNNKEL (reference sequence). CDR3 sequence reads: CASSLRDGNYEQYF. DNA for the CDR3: TGTGCCAGCAGCCTTCGGGACGGGAACTACGAGCAGTACTTC.

The CDR3 DNA is TGCGCCAGCAGCCAATTTATGGCCGCGAATCAGCCCCAGCATTTT. Translated: CASSQFMAANQPQHF. This chain links TRBV4-3 with TRBJ1-5; D ambiguous. Per the germline V gene, CDR1 is LGHNA and CDR2 is YSLEER. Trimming removed 2 bases from V and 4 bases from J, with 12 bases in between. The CDR3 runs to 15 residues.

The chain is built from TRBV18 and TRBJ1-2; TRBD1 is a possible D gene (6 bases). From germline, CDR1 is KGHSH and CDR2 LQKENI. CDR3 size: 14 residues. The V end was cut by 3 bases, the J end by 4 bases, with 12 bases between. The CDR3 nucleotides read TGTGCCAGCTCACCGGAGGGGGGCGGCTATGGCTACACCTTC. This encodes CASSPEGGGYGYTF.

This CDR3 reads CATREQGAPDTQYF. The CDR3, as DNA: TGTGCCACTAGGGAACAGGGGGCCCCAGATACGCAGTATTTT. V is TRBV28 and J is TRBJ2-3, with TRBD1 matching 9 bases. Germline loops: CDR1 MDHEN, CDR2 SYDVKM. The V and J ends lost 10 bases and 4 bases, in that order; junction bases with no gene match: 9. CDR3 length: 14 amino acids.

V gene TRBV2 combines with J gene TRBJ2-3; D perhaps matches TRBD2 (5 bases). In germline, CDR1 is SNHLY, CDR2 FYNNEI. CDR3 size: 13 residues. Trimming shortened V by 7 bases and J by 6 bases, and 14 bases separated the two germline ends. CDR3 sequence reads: CASNVRGSDTQYF. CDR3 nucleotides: TGTGCCAGCAACGTCCGGGGATCTGATACGCAGTATTTT.

The CDR3: CASRRSGALNYGYTF. CDR3 sequence (DNA): TGTGCCAGCAGAAGATCGGGGGCCCTAAACTATGGCTACACCTTC. The chain employs TRBV7-2 and TRBJ1-2; a possible D gene is TRBD1 (6 bases). V was trimmed by 6 bases and J by 2 bases, leaving 16 bases between them. This CDR3 spans 15 amino acids. From germline, CDR1 is SGHTA and CDR2 FQGNSA.

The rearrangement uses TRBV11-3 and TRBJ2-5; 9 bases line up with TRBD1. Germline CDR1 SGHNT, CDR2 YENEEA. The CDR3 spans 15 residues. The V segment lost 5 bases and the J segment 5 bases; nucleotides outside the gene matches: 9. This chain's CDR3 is CASSQGQGLGETQYF. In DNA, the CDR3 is TGTGCCAGCAGCCAAGGACAGGGGTTGGGGGAGACCCAGTACTTC.

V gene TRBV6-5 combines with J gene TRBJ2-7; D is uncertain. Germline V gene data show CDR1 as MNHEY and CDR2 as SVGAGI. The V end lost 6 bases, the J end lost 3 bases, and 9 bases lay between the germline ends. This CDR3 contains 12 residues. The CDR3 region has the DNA TGTGCCAGCAGGAACTGGGGCTACGAGCAGTACTTC. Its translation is CASRNWGYEQYF.

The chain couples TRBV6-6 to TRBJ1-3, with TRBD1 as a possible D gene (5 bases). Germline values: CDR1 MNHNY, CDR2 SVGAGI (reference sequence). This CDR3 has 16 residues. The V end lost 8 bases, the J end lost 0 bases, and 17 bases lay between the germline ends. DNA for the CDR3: TGTGCCAGCGGGGGTGGACCTCAGAGCTCTGGAAACACCATATATTTT. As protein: CASGGGPQSSGNTIYF.

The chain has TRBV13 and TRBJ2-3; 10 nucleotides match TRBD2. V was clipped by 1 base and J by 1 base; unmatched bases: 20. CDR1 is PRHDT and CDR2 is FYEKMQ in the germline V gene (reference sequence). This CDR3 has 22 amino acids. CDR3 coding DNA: TGTGCCAGCAGCTTAGAATCCGTCAGGCTAGCGGGGGACTCGGGCCGCACAGATACGCAGTATTTT. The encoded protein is CASSLESVRLAGDSGRTDTQYF. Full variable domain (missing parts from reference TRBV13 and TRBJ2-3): AAGVIQSPRHLIKEKRETATLKCYPIPRHDTVYWYQQGPGQDPQFLISFYEKMQSDKGSIPDRFSAQQFSDYHSELNMSSLELGDSALYFCASSLESVRLAGDSGRTDTQYFGPGTRLTVL.

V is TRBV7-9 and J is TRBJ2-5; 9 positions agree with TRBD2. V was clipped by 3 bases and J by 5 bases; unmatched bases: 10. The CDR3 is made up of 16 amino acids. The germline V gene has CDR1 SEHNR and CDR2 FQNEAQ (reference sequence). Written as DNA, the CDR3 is TGTGCCAGCAGCTTGTCAGCTAGCGGGGTAGGGGAGACCCAGTACTTC. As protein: CASSLSASGVGETQYF. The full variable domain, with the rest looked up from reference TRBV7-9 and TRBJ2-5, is DTGVSQNPRHKITKRGQNVTFRCDPISEHNRLYWYRQTLGQGPEFLTYFQNEAQLEKSRLLSDRFSAERPKGSFSTLEIQRTEQGDSAMYLCASSLSASGVGETQYFGPGTRLLVL.

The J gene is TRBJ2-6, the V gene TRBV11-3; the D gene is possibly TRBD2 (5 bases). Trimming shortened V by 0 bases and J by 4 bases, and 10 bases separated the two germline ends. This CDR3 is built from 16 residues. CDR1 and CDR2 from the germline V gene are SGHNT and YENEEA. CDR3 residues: CASSLDPGSGANVLTF. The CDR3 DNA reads TGTGCCAGCAGCTTAGATCCGGGGTCCGGGGCCAACGTCCTGACTTTC.

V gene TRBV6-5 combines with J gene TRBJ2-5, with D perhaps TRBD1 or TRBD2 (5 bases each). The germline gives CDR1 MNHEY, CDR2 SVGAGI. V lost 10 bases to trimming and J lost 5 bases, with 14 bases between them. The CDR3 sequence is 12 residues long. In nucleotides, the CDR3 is TGTGCCACGTCACCTTGGGACGAGACCCAGTACTTC. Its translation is CATSPWDETQYF.

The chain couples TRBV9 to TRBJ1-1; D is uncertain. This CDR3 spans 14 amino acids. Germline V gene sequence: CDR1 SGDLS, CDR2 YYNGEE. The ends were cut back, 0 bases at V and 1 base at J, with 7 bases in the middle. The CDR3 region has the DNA TGTGCCAGCAGCGTAGGGGCTGCGAACACTGAAGCTTTCTTT. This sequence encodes CASSVGAANTEAFF.

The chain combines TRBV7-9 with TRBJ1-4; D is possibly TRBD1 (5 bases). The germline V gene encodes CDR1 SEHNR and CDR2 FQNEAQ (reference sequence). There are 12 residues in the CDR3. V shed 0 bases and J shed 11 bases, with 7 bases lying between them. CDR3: CASSLAGGKLFF. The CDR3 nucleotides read TGTGCCAGCAGCTTAGCGGGGGGGAAACTGTTTTTT.